The T cell receptor beta chain under discussion was sequenced for a study of Ad26.COV2.S vaccination and SARS-CoV-2 variants. The wider study: In the study, Ad26.COV2.S was injected intramuscularly once, or twice 56 days apart.

Treatment given: 19 received Ad26.COV2.S at low or high dose, single or two shots; about 5 received placebo; per-sample allocation not given. Day 63 following the first vaccine or placebo injection was when the samples were taken. Findings and caveats of the study: Substantial breadth was reported for post-vaccination spike-specific CD8+ and CD4+ T cells.

The table came from immunoSEQ multiplex PCR; TCRdb's copy has only in-frame clones and leaves some out. In the table there are roughly 400,000 clones, roughly 90% of which are singletons. A remark on this clone: Its matching antigen is unknown.

The CDR3 contains 13 residues. Trimming took 6 bases from V and 4 from J, leaving 12 bases between them. The sequences come from peripheral blood, collected in a trial of Ad26.COV2.S vaccine versus placebo. The rearrangement joins TRBV12-3 or TRBV12-4 to TRBJ1-2; D is unresolved. This sequence originates from a person between 18 and 60 years old who received the Ad26.COV2.S COVID-19 vaccine or a placebo. Written as DNA, the CDR3 is TGTGCCAGCAGCCCGGCGGGGATCTATGGCTACACCTTC. Translating it yields CASSPAGIYGYTF.